This T cell receptor (beta chain) was profiled in a study of blood T cell repertoires in COVID-19. In the study overall: Material from acute and convalescent COVID-19 was sourced from the United States, Italy and Spain. T cells, B-cell-depleted T cells, or PBMCs provided the cDNA or gDNA that served as material.

The CDR3 sequence is 16 residues long. CDR1 is LGHDT, CDR2 YNNKEL, per germline (reference sequence). The V end was cut by 0 bases, the J end by 8 bases, with 17 bases between. Original processing methods: The authors estimated nucleated cell counts from reference gene primer amplification. Assay: immunoSEQ multiplex PCR; the TCRdb copy retains only in-frame clones and omits some. Clone size and the V and J calls come from that table; the DNA yielded D and trimming. The data hold some 280,000 clones, with 86% observed a single time. The chain couples TRBV3-1 (or the pseudogene TRBV3-2) to TRBJ2-1; perhaps TRBD2 as D (5 bases). The sequenced sample was peripheral blood. The sequence came from a woman aged 25-40 years with active or convalescent COVID-19. The DNA of the CDR3 is TGTGCCAGCAGCCAAGAGGCCGGGTCCCTCGGGGATGAGCAGTTCTTC. Translation: CASSQEAGSLGDEQFF.